The present T cell receptor beta chain was sequenced within a study of OX40 agonist ivuxolimab in advanced cancers. Across the study: Prior anti-PD-1, anti-PD-L1 or anti-CTLA-4 therapy was allowed; 40% to 50% had some.

Trimming removed 2 bases from V and 8 bases from J, with 21 bases in between. This CDR3 region has 17 residues. Germline CDR1 SGHAT, CDR2 FQNNGV. The method was immunoSEQ multiplex PCR; TCRdb's version includes in-frame clones alone and lacks a portion of them. The sample lists more than 65,000 clones, approximately 84% occurring once. The source was CD4+ or CD8+ T cells sorted from blood, collected in a trial of the OX40 agonist ivuxolimab. The receptor was isolated from an adult with an advanced solid tumor such as melanoma, head and neck, liver or kidney cancer. J is TRBJ1-4 and V is TRBV11-2; possible D gene TRBD1, 6 bases. DNA for the CDR3: TGTGCCAGCAGCTTACCCCTTCGCGCAGGGGTGCGCGAAAAACTGTTTTTT. As protein: CASSLPLRAGVREKLFF. Combining the CDR3 with reference TRBV11-2 and TRBJ1-4 gives the whole variable domain EAGVAQSPRYKIIEKRQSVAFWCNPISGHATLYWYQQILGQGPKLLIQFQNNGVVDDSQLPKDRFSAERLKGVDSTLKIQPAKLEDSAVYLCASSLPLRAGVREKLFFGSGTQLSVL.